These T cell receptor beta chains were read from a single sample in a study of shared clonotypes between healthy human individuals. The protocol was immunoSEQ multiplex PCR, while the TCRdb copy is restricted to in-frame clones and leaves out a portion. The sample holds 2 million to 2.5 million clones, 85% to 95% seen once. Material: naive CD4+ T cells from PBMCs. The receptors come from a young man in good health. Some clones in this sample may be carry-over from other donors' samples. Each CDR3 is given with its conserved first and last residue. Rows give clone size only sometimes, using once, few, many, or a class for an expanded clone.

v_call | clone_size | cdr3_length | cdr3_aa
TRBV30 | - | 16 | CAWTSSLAGSTGELFF
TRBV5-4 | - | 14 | CASSSDRGGGGYTF
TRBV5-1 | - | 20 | CASSLESLAGWKGGTDTQYF
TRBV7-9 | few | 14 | CASSPWDRKVGYTF
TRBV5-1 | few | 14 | CASSLGTSGDTQYF
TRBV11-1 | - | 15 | CASSFRREGSYEQYF
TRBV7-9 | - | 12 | CASRVAGGPVVF
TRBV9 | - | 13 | CASSVGRQETQYF
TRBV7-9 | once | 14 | CASSLPGLNYGYTF
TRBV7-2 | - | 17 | CASSSITGTRTYQPQHF
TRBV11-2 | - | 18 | CASSLEKPAGVAKNIQYF
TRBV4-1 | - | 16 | CASSPGTALAKNIQYF
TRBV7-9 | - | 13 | CASSLAGLGTQYF
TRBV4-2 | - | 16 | CASSQGTVGTNEKLFF
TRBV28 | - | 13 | CASSFKNSYEQYF
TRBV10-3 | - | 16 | CAISHTTGDAYNEQFF
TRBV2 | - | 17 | CASRKGGTESSGNTIYF
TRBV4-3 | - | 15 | CASSQDLKGNSPLHF
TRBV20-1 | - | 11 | CSARAHNEQYF
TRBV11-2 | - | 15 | CASSLAGGRFETQYF
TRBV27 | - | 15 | CASSLFKFSTDTQYF
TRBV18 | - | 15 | CASSPGQGSNSPLHF
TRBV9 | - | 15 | CASSGTSDSYNEQFF
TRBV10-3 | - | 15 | CAISAGQGRGYGYTF
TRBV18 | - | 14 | CASQIAGPNYEQYF
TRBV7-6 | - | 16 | CASSLAGGSLADTQYF
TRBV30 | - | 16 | CAWTVSDRGMNSPLHF
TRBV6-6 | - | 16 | CASSYQLAVSTDTQYF
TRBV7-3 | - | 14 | CASSFSRATDTQYF
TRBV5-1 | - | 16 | CASSLNRDRGGTEAFF
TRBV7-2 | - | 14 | CASSLTGYTDTQYF
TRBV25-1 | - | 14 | CASSGLSYTGELFF
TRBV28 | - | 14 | CASSSGGLEGEQYF
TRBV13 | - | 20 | CASSLTFPRTRDRGSYGYTF
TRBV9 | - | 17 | CASSISSGGGGEDTQYF
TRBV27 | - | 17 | CASSHPGQGTVNTEAFF
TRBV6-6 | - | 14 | CASSYVVGRTEAFF
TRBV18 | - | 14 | CASSEAPSYYGYTF
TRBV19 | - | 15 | CASSILGSGPYGYTF
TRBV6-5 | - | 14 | CASSLEREGNEQFF
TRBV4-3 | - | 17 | CASSPARGSGTLNEQFF
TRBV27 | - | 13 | CASSLTGGETQYF
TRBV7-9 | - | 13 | CASSLAGIRGAFF
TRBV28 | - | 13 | CASGMPSQETQYF
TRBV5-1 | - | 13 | CASSLESPDTQYF
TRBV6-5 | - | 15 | CASKGGSGYSYEQYF
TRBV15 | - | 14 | CATSRDRTDYGYTF
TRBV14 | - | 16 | CASSQDRGQGGYEQYF
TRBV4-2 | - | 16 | CASSQEGTGTNEKLFF
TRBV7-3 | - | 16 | CASSPTHGIAKNIQYF
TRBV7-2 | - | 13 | CASNDGNTGELFF
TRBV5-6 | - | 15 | CASSPVGDSYNEQFF
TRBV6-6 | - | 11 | CASSRDSEAFF
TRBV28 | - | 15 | CASSFSGTSTDTQYF
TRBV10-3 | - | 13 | CAIRRGTFYEQYF
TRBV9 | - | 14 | CASSVGGVGQPQHF
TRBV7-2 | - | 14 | CASSLEIAKNIQYF
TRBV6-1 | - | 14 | CASSEVPGGAEAFF